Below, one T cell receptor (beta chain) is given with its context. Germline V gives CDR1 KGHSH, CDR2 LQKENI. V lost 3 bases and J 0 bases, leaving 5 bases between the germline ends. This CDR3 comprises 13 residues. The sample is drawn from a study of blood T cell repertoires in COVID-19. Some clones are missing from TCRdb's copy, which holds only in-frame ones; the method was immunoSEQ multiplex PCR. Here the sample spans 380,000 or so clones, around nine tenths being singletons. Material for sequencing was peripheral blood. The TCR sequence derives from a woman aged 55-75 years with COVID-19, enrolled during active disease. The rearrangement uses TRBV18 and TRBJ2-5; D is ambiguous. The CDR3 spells CASSPTYQETQYF. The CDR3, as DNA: TGTGCCAGCTCACCGACTTACCAAGAGACCCAGTACTTC. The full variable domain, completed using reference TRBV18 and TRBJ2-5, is NAGVMQNPRHLVRRRGQEARLRCSPMKGHSHVYWYRQLPEEGLKFMVYLQKENIIDESGMPKERFSAEFPKEGPSILRIQQVVRGDSAAYFCASSPTYQETQYFGPGTRLLVL.